A few counts support the clone carrying this T cell receptor (beta chain). The antigen remains unidentified. PCR was performed a second time for roughly 7 to 11 cycles using a sample-barcoded 5' primer and a J-beta primer mix. Every molecule of cDNA carried a tag from a template-switch adaptor with 12 random nucleotides. Each CDR3 protein gets one entry after TCRdb re-called the 5' RACE reads with MiXCR. The sample carries around 1,900,000 distinct CDR3 sequences, around 42% recorded once. This record belongs to a study of blood T cells in healthy people across ages. The study, taken as a whole, reports: Across the age range, TCR beta diversity per million T cells fell in a roughly linear way.

The germline V and J ends were trimmed by 2 bases and 3 bases, with 16 bases remaining between them. CDR3 length: 15 residues. Germline-derived CDR1 and CDR2 are SQVTM and ANQGSEA. The V call is TRBV29-1, the J call TRBJ1-2; no definite D call. The clonotype was recovered from a human donor in good health. The specimen sequenced was blood. The CDR3 nucleotides read TGCAGCGTTGAATTTCACGGCATAGTCGACTATGGCTACACCTTC. Encoded protein: CSVEFHGIVDYGYTF.